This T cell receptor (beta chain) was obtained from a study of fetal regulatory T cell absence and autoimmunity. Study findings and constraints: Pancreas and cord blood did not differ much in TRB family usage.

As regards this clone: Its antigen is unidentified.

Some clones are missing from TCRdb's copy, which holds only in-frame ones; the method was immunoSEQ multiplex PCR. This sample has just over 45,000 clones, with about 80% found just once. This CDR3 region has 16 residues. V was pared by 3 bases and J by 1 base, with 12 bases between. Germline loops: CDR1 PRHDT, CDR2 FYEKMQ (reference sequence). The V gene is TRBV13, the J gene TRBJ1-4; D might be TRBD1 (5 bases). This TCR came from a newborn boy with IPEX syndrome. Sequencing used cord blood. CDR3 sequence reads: CASSFGQGETNEKLFF. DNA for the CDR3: TGTGCCAGCAGCTTCGGGCAGGGAGAAACTAATGAAAAACTGTTTTTT.